This T cell receptor beta chain was sequenced for a study of blood T cell repertoires in COVID-19. Turning to the study itself: The analysed material was cDNA or gDNA that came from T cells, B-cell-depleted T cells, or PBMCs.

This clone has only one observation. In the authors' methods: Reference gene primer amplification yielded estimated nucleated cell counts. Clones were read by immunoSEQ multiplex PCR, and TCRdb kept only the in-frame ones, dropping some. The DNA gave D and trimming, while V, J and clone size come from that table. The sample lists more than 200,000 clones, 87% seen once, with roughly 10% in the top ten. The J segment lost 0 bases and the V segment lost 2 bases, leaving 1 base of the junction unmatched. The CDR3 is made up of 15 amino acids. Per the germline V gene, CDR1 is MNHEY and CDR2 is SVGAGI. Participants, roughly 18 to 89 years old, spanned about 26 US areas. Participant-given clinical history determined each cohort assignment.

The sequencing sample was made of PBMCs or T cells enriched from blood (not recorded which). The chain employs TRBV6-5 and TRBJ2-7, with 10 bases lining up with TRBD1. The clonotype comes from a man younger than 40 who had recovered from COVID-19. The DNA of the CDR3 is TGTGCCAGCAGTTACCGGGACAGGGGCTCCTACGAGCAGTACTTC. It is translated as CASSYRDRGSYEQYF.